Listed below are T cell receptor beta chains from one sample, sequenced in a study of blood T cell repertoires in COVID-19. TCRdb's copy holds only in-frame clones and misses some; the assay was immunoSEQ multiplex PCR. The sample lists roughly 500,000 clones, less than 90% occurring once. The sample taken for sequencing was PBMCs or T cells enriched from blood (not recorded which). These receptor sequences come from a woman aged 55-69 years who had recovered from COVID-19. The CDR3 runs from the conserved cysteine through the conserved F or W. The order of the fields is J gene, V gene, clone size, D gene, CDR3 protein, CDR3 DNA. A D gene is named only where the DNA matches it firmly. Clone size is shown for a subset of rows, as once, few, many or a class of expanded clone.

j_call: TRBJ1-1; v_call: TRBV27; clone_size: .; d_call: TRBD1; cdr3_aa: CASSLDRAGTEAFF; cdr3_nt: TGTGCCAGCAGTCTGGACAGGGCCGGCACTGAAGCTTTCTTT
j_call: TRBJ1-2; v_call: TRBV4-1; clone_size: .; d_call: .; cdr3_aa: CASSQTVGRTNYGYTF; cdr3_nt: TGCGCCAGCAGCCAAACCGTCGGCAGGACTAACTATGGCTACACCTTC
j_call: TRBJ2-1; v_call: TRBV5-1; clone_size: .; d_call: TRBD1; cdr3_aa: CASSLGQGSQQFF; cdr3_nt: TGCGCCAGCAGCTTGGGACAGGGGTCCCAGCAGTTCTTC
j_call: TRBJ1-3; v_call: TRBV30; clone_size: .; d_call: .; cdr3_aa: CAWSVFRGGNTIYF; cdr3_nt: TGTGCCTGGAGTGTGTTCAGGGGCGGCAACACCATATATTTT
j_call: TRBJ2-2; v_call: TRBV24-1; clone_size: .; d_call: .; cdr3_aa: CATSDLMNTGELFF; cdr3_nt: TGTGCCACCAGTGATCTAATGAACACCGGGGAGCTGTTTTTT
j_call: TRBJ1-4; v_call: TRBV27; clone_size: .; d_call: TRBD1; cdr3_aa: CASRPGQGLGNEKLFF; cdr3_nt: TGTGCCAGCAGGCCGGGACAGGGCTTGGGTAATGAAAAACTGTTTTTT
j_call: TRBJ1-3; v_call: TRBV6-5; clone_size: .; d_call: .; cdr3_aa: CASSLGGFRNTIYF; cdr3_nt: TGTGCCAGCAGCCTAGGGGGATTTAGAAACACCATATATTTT
j_call: TRBJ2-1; v_call: TRBV30; clone_size: .; d_call: .; cdr3_aa: CAWSTGSSVNEQFF; cdr3_nt: TGTGCCTGGAGTACAGGTTCTAGCGTAAATGAGCAGTTCTTC
j_call: TRBJ1-2; v_call: TRBV13; clone_size: .; d_call: .; cdr3_aa: CASSLVRDKPNYGYTF; cdr3_nt: TGTGCCAGCAGCTTAGTCCGGGACAAACCTAACTATGGCTACACCTTC
j_call: TRBJ2-1; v_call: TRBV4-2; clone_size: .; d_call: .; cdr3_aa: CASSQELGVGQFF; cdr3_nt: TGTGCCAGCAGCCAAGAGCTCGGGGTGGGGCAGTTCTTC
j_call: TRBJ1-6; v_call: TRBV7-9; clone_size: few; d_call: TRBD1; cdr3_aa: CASSLAGQTNSPLHF; cdr3_nt: TGTGCCAGCAGCTTGGCGGGACAGACTAATTCACCCCTCCACTTT
j_call: TRBJ1-1; v_call: TRBV19; clone_size: .; d_call: .; cdr3_aa: CASSINSGITEAFF; cdr3_nt: TGTGCCAGTAGTATAAATAGCGGGATTACTGAAGCTTTCTTT
j_call: TRBJ2-7; v_call: TRBV5-1; clone_size: .; d_call: TRBD2; cdr3_aa: CASSLGTSGGSEQYF; cdr3_nt: TGCGCCAGCAGCCTCGGGACTAGCGGGGGGTCCGAGCAGTACTTC
j_call: TRBJ1-3; v_call: TRBV6-5; clone_size: .; d_call: .; cdr3_aa: CASESSGNTIYF; cdr3_nt: TGTGCCAGCGAGAGCTCTGGAAACACCATATATTTT
j_call: TRBJ1-3; v_call: TRBV29-1; clone_size: .; d_call: .; cdr3_aa: CSVYDGSSGNTIYF; cdr3_nt: TGCAGCGTCTACGACGGGAGCTCTGGAAACACCATATATTTT
j_call: TRBJ2-7; v_call: TRBV10-1; clone_size: .; d_call: TRBD2; cdr3_aa: CASRTEAGRGAYEQYF; cdr3_nt: TGCGCCAGCCGGACCGAAGCTGGGCGGGGGGCCTACGAGCAGTACTTC
j_call: TRBJ1-5; v_call: TRBV28; clone_size: .; d_call: .; cdr3_aa: CASSLVSAYSNQPQHF; cdr3_nt: TGTGCCAGCAGTTTAGTGTCAGCGTATAGCAATCAGCCCCAGCATTTT
j_call: TRBJ2-7; v_call: TRBV27; clone_size: .; d_call: TRBD1; cdr3_aa: CASSSPDRSYEQYF; cdr3_nt: TGTGCCAGCAGTTCTCCGGACAGGTCCTACGAGCAGTACTTC
j_call: TRBJ1-2; v_call: TRBV6-5; clone_size: .; d_call: TRBD1; cdr3_aa: CASSLQGAYDYGYTF; cdr3_nt: TGTGCCAGCAGTCTACAGGGGGCATATGACTATGGCTACACCTTC
j_call: TRBJ1-4; v_call: TRBV18; clone_size: .; d_call: .; cdr3_aa: CASSPLEGEKLFF; cdr3_nt: TGTGCCAGCTCCCCCCTGGAGGGTGAAAAACTGTTTTTT
j_call: TRBJ2-3; v_call: TRBV7-2; clone_size: .; d_call: TRBD2; cdr3_aa: CASSLRSGGAGSDTQYF; cdr3_nt: TGTGCCAGCAGCCTTAGATCGGGGGGGGCAGGGTCAGATACGCAGTATTTT
j_call: TRBJ1-1; v_call: TRBV6-1; clone_size: .; d_call: TRBD1; cdr3_aa: CASSEWSTGYTEAFF; cdr3_nt: TGTGCCAGCAGTGAATGGTCGACAGGGTACACTGAAGCTTTCTTT
j_call: TRBJ1-2; v_call: TRBV11-2; clone_size: .; d_call: .; cdr3_aa: CASSLGTAYGYTF; cdr3_nt: TGTGCCAGCAGCTTAGGGACAGCCTATGGCTACACCTTC
j_call: TRBJ1-2; v_call: TRBV3-1/TRBV3-2; clone_size: .; d_call: .; cdr3_aa: CASSLPGILNYGYTF; cdr3_nt: TGTGCCAGCAGCCTGCCGGGGATCCTGAACTATGGCTACACCTTC
j_call: TRBJ1-2; v_call: TRBV2; clone_size: .; d_call: .; cdr3_aa: CASSDQGTIMSVYGYTF; cdr3_nt: TGTGCCAGCAGTGATCAAGGGACTATAATGAGTGTCTATGGCTACACCTTC
j_call: TRBJ1-1; v_call: TRBV7-2; clone_size: .; d_call: TRBD1; cdr3_aa: CASRLGDRVTEAFF; cdr3_nt: TGTGCCAGCAGGTTGGGGGACAGGGTCACTGAAGCTTTCTTT
j_call: TRBJ2-4; v_call: TRBV7-9; clone_size: .; d_call: TRBD1; cdr3_aa: CASSPGQATKNIQYF; cdr3_nt: TGTGCCAGCAGCCCCGGACAGGCCACCAAAAACATTCAGTACTTC
j_call: TRBJ1-2; v_call: TRBV9; clone_size: .; d_call: .; cdr3_aa: CASSPGLNYGYTF; cdr3_nt: TGTGCCAGCAGCCCAGGATTAAACTATGGCTACACCTTC
j_call: TRBJ2-2; v_call: TRBV5-1; clone_size: .; d_call: .; cdr3_aa: CASSLVAEGTGELFF; cdr3_nt: TGCGCCAGCAGCTTGGTAGCGGAGGGAACCGGGGAGCTGTTTTTT
j_call: TRBJ1-6; v_call: TRBV11-2; clone_size: .; d_call: .; cdr3_aa: CASSLRGSPLHF; cdr3_nt: TGTGCCAGCAGCTTAAGGGGATCACCCCTCCACTTT
j_call: TRBJ2-5; v_call: TRBV5-6; clone_size: .; d_call: TRBD1; cdr3_aa: CASSLRDRGGETQYF; cdr3_nt: TGTGCCAGCAGCTTGAGGGACAGGGGAGGAGAGACCCAGTACTTC
j_call: TRBJ1-1; v_call: TRBV27; clone_size: .; d_call: TRBD1; cdr3_aa: CASTRTGKSTEAFF; cdr3_nt: TGTGCCAGCACCAGGACAGGGAAGAGCACTGAAGCTTTCTTT
j_call: TRBJ2-1; v_call: TRBV27; clone_size: .; d_call: TRBD1; cdr3_aa: CASSEGDRGRYNEQFF; cdr3_nt: TGTGCCAGCAGTGAGGGAGACAGGGGCAGGTACAATGAGCAGTTCTTC
j_call: TRBJ2-2; v_call: TRBV7-6; clone_size: few; d_call: TRBD1; cdr3_aa: CASSPRQGLGELFF; cdr3_nt: TGTGCCAGCAGCCCACGACAGGGGCTCGGGGAGCTGTTTTTT
j_call: TRBJ2-2; v_call: TRBV27; clone_size: .; d_call: TRBD1; cdr3_aa: CASNSLGTGGSTGELFF; cdr3_nt: TGTGCCAGCAATTCCCTGGGGACAGGGGGCAGTACCGGGGAGCTGTTTTTT
j_call: TRBJ1-2; v_call: TRBV27; clone_size: .; d_call: .; cdr3_aa: CASSRGQNYGYTF; cdr3_nt: TGTGCCAGCAGTCGCGGACAGAACTATGGCTACACCTTC
j_call: TRBJ2-6; v_call: TRBV28; clone_size: .; d_call: TRBD1; cdr3_aa: CASSRGQGSAGANVLTF; cdr3_nt: TGTGCCAGCAGCCGGGGACAGGGCTCGGCTGGGGCCAACGTCCTGACTTTC
j_call: TRBJ2-1; v_call: TRBV5-1; clone_size: .; d_call: TRBD1; cdr3_aa: CASSGTGGQAEQFF; cdr3_nt: TGCGCCAGCAGCGGGACAGGGGGTCAGGCTGAGCAGTTCTTC
j_call: TRBJ1-2; v_call: TRBV29-1; clone_size: .; d_call: .; cdr3_aa: CSVVRISEGGYTF; cdr3_nt: TGCAGCGTTGTCCGGATAAGTGAGGGCGGCTACACCTTC
j_call: TRBJ1-1; v_call: TRBV5-5; clone_size: .; d_call: .; cdr3_aa: CASFGLFNTEAFF; cdr3_nt: TGTGCCAGCTTCGGACTCTTTAACACTGAAGCTTTCTTT
j_call: TRBJ1-1; v_call: TRBV5-6; clone_size: .; d_call: .; cdr3_aa: CASSWMGGVMNTEAFF; cdr3_nt: TGTGCCAGCAGCTGGATGGGAGGGGTGATGAACACTGAAGCTTTCTTT
j_call: TRBJ1-2; v_call: TRBV6-5; clone_size: .; d_call: .; cdr3_aa: CASSYSWGRATF; cdr3_nt: TGTGCCAGCAGTTACTCTTGGGGCAGGGCAACCTTC
j_call: TRBJ1-5; v_call: TRBV21-1; clone_size: .; d_call: .; cdr3_aa: CASTNQPQHF; cdr3_nt: TGTGCCAGCACGAATCAGCCCCAGCATTTT
j_call: TRBJ1-1; v_call: TRBV2; clone_size: .; d_call: .; cdr3_aa: CASGGVMNTEAFF; cdr3_nt: TGTGCCAGCGGGGGGGTGATGAACACTGAAGCTTTCTTT
j_call: TRBJ2-5; v_call: TRBV7-2; clone_size: once; d_call: .; cdr3_aa: CASSLGSMAWGFRSQYF; cdr3_nt: TGTGCCAGCAGCTTAGGATCGATGGCATGGGGCTTTAGGTCCCAGTACTTC